This T cell receptor beta chain originates from a study of technical replicates of blood from a handful of donors. Profiled with immunoSEQ multiplex PCR; TCRdb holds only in-frame clones, not every one. The sample lists about 75,000 clones; around 97% were seen once. The sample taken for sequencing was T cells isolated from PBMCs. This receptor was taken from a human donor in good health.

In nucleotides, the CDR3 is TGTGCCACCAGCAGAGAGGGTGGCGGGAGAGGTTATGAGCAGTTCTTC. It specifies CATSREGGGRGYEQFF. The genes are TRBV15 and TRBJ2-1; TRBD2 matches 7 bases. CDR3 length: 16 amino acids. The V segment lost 0 bases and the J segment 8 bases; nucleotides outside the gene matches: 10. Germline CDR1 and CDR2: LNHNV and YYDKDF (reference sequence). The full variable domain, with the rest looked up from reference TRBV15 and TRBJ2-1, is DAMVIQNPRYQVTQFGKPVTLSCSQTLNHNVMYWYQQKSSQAPKLLFHYYDKDFNNEADTPDNFQSRRPNTSFCFLDIRSPGLGDTAMYLCATSREGGGRGYEQFFGPGTRLTVL.